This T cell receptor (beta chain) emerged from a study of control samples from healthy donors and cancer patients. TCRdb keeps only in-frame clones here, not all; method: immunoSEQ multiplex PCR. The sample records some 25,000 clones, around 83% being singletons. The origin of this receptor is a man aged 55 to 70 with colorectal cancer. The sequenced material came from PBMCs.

The CDR3 is CASSEGPNQPQHF. CDR3 coding DNA: TGTGCCAGCAGTGAGGGCCCAAATCAGCCCCAGCATTTT. V and J are TRBV2 and TRBJ1-5; the D is unclear. The germline V gene encodes CDR1 SNHLY and CDR2 FYNNEI. The length of the CDR3 is 13 residues. Trimming removed 3 bases from V and 4 bases from J, with 7 bases in between.